Listed below are T cell receptor beta chains from one sample, sequenced in a study of neurological immune-mediated disorders. MiXCR, applied by TCRdb to the 5' RACE reads, yields one record per CDR3 protein. This sample carries approximately 26,000 distinct CDR3 sequences, about 3.5% of them seen once, and the ten largest clones take 6% to 7.5%. Sample: PBMCs. Receptors were obtained from a woman between 25 and 40 years old with multiple sclerosis. The CDR3 runs from the conserved cysteine through the conserved F or W. A D gene is named only where the DNA matches it firmly. Clone size is given for some rows only: seen once, a few or many times, or a class if the clone is expanded.

D: -; V: TRBV10-3; length: 15; size: -; J: TRBJ1-5; CDR3: CAISEGGEPNQPQNF; DNA: TGTGCCATCAGTGAAGGGGGGGAACCCAATCAGCCCCAGAATTTT
D: -; V: TRBV7-2; length: 14; size: many; J: TRBJ2-7; CDR3: CASSFAASSYEQYF; DNA: TGTGCCAGCAGCTTTGCGGCCAGCTCCTACGAGCAGTACTTC
D: TRBD2; V: TRBV7-2; length: 15; size: many; J: TRBJ2-7; CDR3: CASSLIGLVSYEQYF; DNA: TGTGCCAGCAGCTTAATCGGACTAGTGAGCTACGAGCAGTACTTC
D: -; V: TRBV6-5; length: 13; size: many; J: TRBJ1-2; CDR3: CASSTRTYYGYTF; DNA: TGTGCCAGCAGTACCCGCACTTATTATGGCTACACCTTC
D: -; V: TRBV20-1; length: 14; size: many; J: TRBJ2-6; CDR3: CSARDGAGANVLTF; DNA: TGCAGTGCTAGAGATGGTGCGGGGGCCAACGTCCTGACTTTC
D: -; V: TRBV6-5; length: 12; size: -; J: TRBJ1-1; CDR3: CASRKRQSEAFF; DNA: TGTGCCAGCAGAAAAAGACAGAGTGAAGCTTTCTTT
D: -; V: TRBV20-1; length: 12; size: many; J: TRBJ2-5; CDR3: CSARYGAETQYF; DNA: TGCAGTGCTAGATACGGGGCCGAGACCCAGTACTTC
D: TRBD1; V: TRBV7-9; length: 15; size: many; J: TRBJ2-2; CDR3: CASRLGTGATGELFF; DNA: TGTGCCAGCAGACTCGGGACAGGTGCTACCGGGGAGCTGTTTTTT
D: -; V: TRBV20-1; length: 13; size: many; J: TRBJ1-1; CDR3: CSASTTADTEAFF; DNA: TGCAGTGCTTCTACGACAGCCGACACTGAAGCTTTCTTT
D: -; V: TRBV28; length: 17; size: many; J: TRBJ2-2; CDR3: CASSSPRVQRYTGELFF; DNA: TGTGCCAGCAGTAGCCCCAGGGTCCAGCGGTACACCGGGGAGCTGTTTTTT
D: -; V: TRBV18; length: 14; size: many; J: TRBJ2-3; CDR3: CASSPPSLTDTQYF; DNA: TGTGCCAGCTCACCACCTTCCCTCACAGATACGCAGTATTTT
D: -; V: TRBV18; length: 13; size: many; J: TRBJ1-1; CDR3: CASSLTVWVEAFF; DNA: TGTGCCAGCTCACTTACCGTTTGGGTTGAAGCTTTCTTT
D: TRBD1; V: TRBV7-2; length: 14; size: many; J: TRBJ2-7; CDR3: CASSTGGAMYEQYF; DNA: TGTGCCAGCAGCACAGGGGGCGCCATGTACGAGCAGTACTTC